These T cell receptor beta chains were read from a single sample in a study of blood T cell repertoires in COVID-19. Assay: immunoSEQ multiplex PCR; the TCRdb copy retains only in-frame clones and omits some. The table shows roughly 90,000 clones, with 70% to 90% occurring only once. The sequencing input was peripheral blood. The receptor source for this set is a man aged 45 to 65 with acute or convalescent COVID-19. The CDR3 runs from the conserved cysteine through the conserved F or W. The D gene is left open where the match is weak. A row's size may be missing; if present it is once, few, many or a size class.

>TRBJ1-2|.|TRBV6-5|.
CASSRDGYTF
TGTGCCAGCAGTCGGGATGGCTACACCTTC
>TRBJ2-3|.|TRBV19|TRBD2
CASSGTSGDTDTQYF
TGTGCCAGTTCCGGGACTAGCGGAGACACAGATACGCAGTATTTT
>TRBJ2-2|once|TRBV4-1|.
CASSQVGTGRNTGELFF
TGCGCCAGCAGCCAAGTAGGTACGGGAAGGAACACCGGGGAGCTGTTTTTT
>TRBJ1-2|.|TRBV28|.
CASSPPSGGANGYTF
TGTGCCAGCAGTCCACCTTCTGGGGGGGCTAATGGCTACACCTTC
>TRBJ2-3|few|TRBV11-2|.
CASSVRRGNTDTQYF
TGTGCCAGCAGCGTGAGGCGGGGCAACACAGATACGCAGTATTTT
>TRBJ2-3|.|TRBV9|.
CASSVRVDGIFTDTQYF
TGTGCCAGCAGCGTACGGGTCGACGGAATATTCACAGATACGCAGTATTTT
>TRBJ1-2|.|TRBV5-1|TRBD1
CASSLEIAGQGAIGYTF
TGCGCCAGCAGCTTGGAAATCGCCGGACAGGGGGCGATTGGCTACACCTTC
>TRBJ2-3|.|TRBV3-1/TRBV3-2|.
CASSQAGTDTQYF
TGTGCCAGCAGCCAGGCGGGTACAGATACGCAGTATTTT
>TRBJ2-5|.|TRBV7-2|.
CASSSQGTYETQYF
TGTGCCAGCAGCTCCCAGGGGACCTACGAGACCCAGTACTTC
>TRBJ1-5|few|TRBV19|TRBD1
CASNRQGLGNQPQHF
TGTGCCAGTAACCGACAGGGACTAGGCAATCAGCCCCAGCATTTT
>TRBJ1-2|.|TRBV19|TRBD1
CASSLTGEYGYTF
TGTGCCAGTAGCCTGACAGGGGAATATGGCTACACCTTC
>TRBJ1-4|once|TRBV3-1/TRBV3-2|TRBD1
CASSGGTGGNEKLFF
TGTGCCAGCAGCGGGGGGACAGGGGGCAATGAAAAACTGTTTTTT
>TRBJ1-1|.|TRBV19|.
CASSIGSTEAFF
TGTGCCAGTAGTATAGGGAGCACTGAAGCTTTCTTT
>TRBJ1-2|.|TRBV19|TRBD1
CASSQIDRDYGYTF
TGTGCCAGTAGTCAGATCGACAGGGACTATGGCTACACCTTC
>TRBJ1-5|.|TRBV28|.
CASSRIDDQPQHF
TGTGCCAGCAGTAGAATAGATGATCAGCCCCAGCATTTT